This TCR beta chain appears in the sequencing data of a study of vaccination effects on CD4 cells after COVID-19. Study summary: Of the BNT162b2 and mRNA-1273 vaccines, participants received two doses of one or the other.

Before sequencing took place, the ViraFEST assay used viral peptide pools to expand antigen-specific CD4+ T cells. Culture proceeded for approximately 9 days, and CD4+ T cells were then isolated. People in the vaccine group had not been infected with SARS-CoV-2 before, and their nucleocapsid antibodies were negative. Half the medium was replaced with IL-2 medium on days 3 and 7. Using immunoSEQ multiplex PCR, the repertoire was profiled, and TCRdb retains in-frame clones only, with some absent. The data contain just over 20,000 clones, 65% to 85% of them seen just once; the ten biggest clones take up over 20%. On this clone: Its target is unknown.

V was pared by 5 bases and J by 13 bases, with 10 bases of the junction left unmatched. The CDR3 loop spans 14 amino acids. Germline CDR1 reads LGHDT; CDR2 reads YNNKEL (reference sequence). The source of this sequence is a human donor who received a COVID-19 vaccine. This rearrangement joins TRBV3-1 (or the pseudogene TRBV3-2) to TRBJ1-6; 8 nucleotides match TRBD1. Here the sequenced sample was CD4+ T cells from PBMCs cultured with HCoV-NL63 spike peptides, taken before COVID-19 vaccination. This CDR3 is CASSYGQGILPLHF. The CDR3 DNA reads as TGTGCCAGCAGCTACGGACAGGGTATATTGCCCCTCCACTTT.